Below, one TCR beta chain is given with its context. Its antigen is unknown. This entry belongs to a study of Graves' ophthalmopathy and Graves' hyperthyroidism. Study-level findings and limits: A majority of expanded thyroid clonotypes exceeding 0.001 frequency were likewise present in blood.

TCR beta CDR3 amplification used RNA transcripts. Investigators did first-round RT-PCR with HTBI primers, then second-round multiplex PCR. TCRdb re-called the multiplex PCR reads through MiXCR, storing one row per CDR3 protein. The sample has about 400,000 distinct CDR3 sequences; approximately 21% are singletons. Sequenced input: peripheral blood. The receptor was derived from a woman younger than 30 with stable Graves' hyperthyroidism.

The CDR3 loop reads CASSVEGVHTEAFF. The CDR3 region has the DNA TGTGCCAGCAGTGTGGAGGGGGTGCACACTGAAGCTTTCTTT. This chain uses TRBV2 with TRBJ1-1; TRBD1 is a possible D gene (6 bases). CDR3 length equals 14 residues. V was cut by 4 bases and J by 3 bases, with 12 bases left in between. Germline V gene sequence: CDR1 SNHLY, CDR2 FYNNEI.